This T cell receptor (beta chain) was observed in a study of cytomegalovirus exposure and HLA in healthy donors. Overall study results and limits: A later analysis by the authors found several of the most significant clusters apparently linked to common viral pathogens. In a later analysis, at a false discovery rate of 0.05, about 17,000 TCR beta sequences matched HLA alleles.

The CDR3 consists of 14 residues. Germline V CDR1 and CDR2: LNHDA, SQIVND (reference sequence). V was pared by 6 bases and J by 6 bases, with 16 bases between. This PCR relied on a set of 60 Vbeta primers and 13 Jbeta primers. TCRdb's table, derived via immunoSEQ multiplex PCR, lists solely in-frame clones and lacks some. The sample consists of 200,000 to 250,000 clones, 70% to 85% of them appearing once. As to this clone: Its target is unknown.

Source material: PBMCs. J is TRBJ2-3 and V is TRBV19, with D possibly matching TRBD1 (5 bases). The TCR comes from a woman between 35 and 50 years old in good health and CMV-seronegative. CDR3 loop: CASSRRSSGDTQYF. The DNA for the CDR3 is TGTGCCAGTAGCCGAAGGTCCTCAGGGGATACGCAGTATTTT.